This is a list of T cell receptor beta chains from one sample in a study of blood T cell repertoires in COVID-19. Data came from immunoSEQ multiplex PCR; TCRdb stores just in-frame clones and leaves some out. The table records approximately 280,000 clones, approximately 83% of them present only once. Input material: peripheral blood. The receptors derive from a woman aged 30 to 39 who had recovered from COVID-19. Each CDR3 is given with its conserved first and last residue. A D gene is named only where the DNA matches it firmly. Expanded clones get a size class; other rows say once, few or many, or leave the size out.

TRBV5-6,-,TRBJ2-7,-,CASSLSGSGDYEQYF,TGTGCCAGCAGCTTATCAGGTAGCGGAGACTACGAGCAGTACTTC
TRBV5-1,-,TRBJ1-3,TRBD1,CASSLVVYRGVSGNTIYF,TGCGCCAGCAGCTTGGTGGTCTACAGGGGGGTCTCTGGAAACACCATATATTTT
TRBV2,-,TRBJ1-6,TRBD1,CASDITGGSSPLHF,TGTGCCAGCGATATCACAGGGGGTAGTTCACCCCTCCACTTT
TRBV11-2,-,TRBJ2-2,-,CASSLDYTGELFF,TGTGCCAGCAGCTTGGACTACACCGGGGAGCTGTTTTTT
TRBV4-1,few,TRBJ2-7,-,CASSQGGRAGDEQYF,TGCGCCAGCAGCCAAGGAGGCAGGGCCGGAGACGAGCAGTACTTC
TRBV19,-,TRBJ1-2,-,CASSIDQGHYGYTF,TGTGCCAGTAGTATAGACCAGGGGCACTATGGCTACACCTTC
TRBV15,-,TRBJ2-2,-,CATSRDLGAGRVGELFF,TGTGCCACCAGCAGAGATCTTGGGGCAGGACGGGTCGGGGAGCTGTTTTTT
TRBV5-1,-,TRBJ1-4,TRBD1,CASKWDPGQGEKLFF,TGCGCCAGCAAGTGGGACCCGGGACAGGGCGAAAAACTGTTTTTT
TRBV27,-,TRBJ2-2,TRBD2,CASSFGLANTGELFF,TGTGCCAGCAGTTTTGGACTAGCGAACACCGGGGAGCTGTTTTTT
TRBV3-1/TRBV3-2,-,TRBJ1-1,TRBD1,CASSPGQQAFF,TGTGCCAGCAGCCCGGGACAGCAAGCTTTCTTT
TRBV25-1,-,TRBJ1-6,TRBD1,CASSWTGVNSPLHF,TGTGCCAGCTCATGGACAGGGGTTAATTCACCCCTCCACTTT
TRBV7-2,-,TRBJ2-3,-,CASSRGSTDTQYF,TGTGCCAGCAGCCGAGGGAGCACAGATACGCAGTATTTT
TRBV6-2/TRBV6-3,-,TRBJ2-7,TRBD1,CASSYSNSLFLTGDYEQYF,TGTGCCAGCAGTTACTCGAATAGCCTCTTTCTGACAGGGGACTACGAGCAGTACTTC
TRBV5-6,-,TRBJ2-7,TRBD2,CASSLDMTSGYYEQYF,TGTGCCAGCAGCTTGGACATGACTAGCGGGTACTACGAGCAGTACTTC
TRBV5-4,-,TRBJ2-2,-,CASSSDPWATGELFF,TGTGCCAGCAGCTCCGACCCTTGGGCCACCGGGGAGCTGTTTTTT
TRBV27,-,TRBJ2-7,-,CASSSAYEQYF,TGTGCCAGCAGTTCTGCCTACGAGCAGTACTTC
TRBV5-6,-,TRBJ1-4,-,CASSLAFNEKLFF,TGTGCCAGCAGCTTGGCATTCAATGAAAAACTGTTTTTT
TRBV28,-,TRBJ1-5,-,CASSFNTWYSNQPQHF,TGTGCCAGCAGTTTTAACACCTGGTATAGCAATCAGCCCCAGCATTTT
TRBV14,-,TRBJ1-2,TRBD1,CASSQDPRGQSTF,TGTGCCAGCAGCCAAGACCCCAGGGGGCAGTCTACCTTC
TRBV28,-,TRBJ1-2,TRBD1,CASSSLTGTIAF,TGTGCCAGCAGTTCCCTGACAGGGACCATCGCCTTC
TRBV5-1,-,TRBJ2-7,-,CASSLAPGSPYEQYF,TGCGCCAGCAGCTTGGCCCCAGGCTCGCCCTACGAGCAGTACTTC
TRBV3-1/TRBV3-2,few,TRBJ1-1,-,CASSLEGMTEAFF,TGTGCCAGCAGCCTGGAGGGGATGACTGAAGCTTTCTTT
TRBV19,-,TRBJ2-7,-,CASSIVGFTYEQYF,TGTGCCAGTAGTATCGTCGGTTTCACCTACGAGCAGTACTTC
TRBV28,-,TRBJ1-1,-,CASSGPGVGEAFF,TGTGCCAGCAGTGGTCCAGGGGTAGGGGAAGCTTTCTTT
TRBV28,-,TRBJ2-2,TRBD2,CASSLAGGRAQDTGELFF,TGTGCCAGCAGTCTCGCGGGCGGGAGGGCCCAGGACACCGGGGAGCTGTTTTTT
TRBV27,-,TRBJ2-7,TRBD1,CASSRDRGYEQYF,TGTGCCAGCAGCCGGGACAGGGGGTACGAGCAGTACTTC
TRBV28,-,TRBJ1-1,TRBD1,CASSLSGTGVGANTEAFF,TGTGCCAGCAGTTTATCTGGGACAGGGGTTGGGGCGAACACTGAAGCTTTCTTT
TRBV5-1,-,TRBJ2-2,TRBD1,CASMAGTDTGELFF,TGCGCCAGCATGGCCGGGACAGACACCGGGGAGCTGTTTTTT
TRBV7-9,-,TRBJ1-3,-,CASNLLSPRGGINTIYF,TGTGCCAGCAACCTACTTTCACCACGGGGGGGTATCAACACCATATATTTT
TRBV4-3,-,TRBJ1-1,TRBD1,CASSQDWTGGRTEAFF,TGCGCCAGCAGCCAAGATTGGACAGGGGGTAGGACTGAAGCTTTCTTT
TRBV4-1,-,TRBJ2-7,TRBD2,CASSLPGGYEQYF,TGCGCCAGCAGCCTCCCGGGGGGATACGAGCAGTACTTC
TRBV5-1,-,TRBJ2-5,-,CASSLLNLMGQGKETQYF,TGCGCCAGCAGCTTGCTCAATCTAATGGGGCAGGGGAAAGAGACCCAGTACTTC
TRBV29-1,once,TRBJ1-2,TRBD1,CSVDLTGRDNYGYTF,TGCAGCGTTGATTTGACAGGGCGGGATAACTATGGCTACACCTTC
TRBV6-6,-,TRBJ2-7,-,CASSRRTELESYEQYF,TGTGCCAGCAGTCGAAGGACGGAACTAGAGAGTTACGAGCAGTACTTC
TRBV27,-,TRBJ2-1,TRBD1,CASRKDRSYNEQFF,TGTGCCAGCCGCAAGGACAGGTCCTACAATGAGCAGTTCTTC
TRBV29-1,-,TRBJ2-7,-,CSVGKGTYEQYF,TGCAGCGTTGGGAAGGGGACCTACGAGCAGTACTTC
TRBV7-9,-,TRBJ1-1,-,CASTPIQGLGAFF,TGTGCCAGCACGCCGATCCAGGGGCTGGGAGCTTTCTTT
TRBV29-1,-,TRBJ2-2,-,CSVLPGSLASGELFF,TGCAGCGTCTTACCGGGATCCTTAGCTTCCGGGGAGCTGTTTTTT
TRBV28,few,TRBJ2-7,TRBD2,CASSSAGTSVYEQYF,TGTGCCAGCAGTTCCGCCGGGACTAGCGTCTACGAGCAGTACTTC
TRBV2,-,TRBJ1-5,TRBD1,CASSEWTGMNQPQHF,TGTGCCAGCAGTGAATGGACAGGGATGAATCAGCCCCAGCATTTT
TRBV18,-,TRBJ2-1,-,CASSPPGDEQFF,TGTGCCAGCTCACCCCCGGGGGATGAGCAGTTCTTC
TRBV20-1,-,TRBJ1-4,TRBD1,CSASSRQGANEKLFF,TGCAGTGCTAGTTCCAGACAGGGGGCTAATGAAAAACTGTTTTTT
TRBV30,-,TRBJ2-5,-,CAWGGNQETQYF,TGTGCCTGGGGAGGTAACCAAGAGACCCAGTACTTC